These 20 T cell receptor beta chains were all obtained from the same sample, sequenced in a study of OX40 agonist ivuxolimab in advanced cancers. Repertoires were generated with immunoSEQ multiplex PCR, while TCRdb's copy carries only in-frame clones and drops some. The table has 37,000 or so clones, about 70% seen once. Here the sequenced sample was CD4+ or CD8+ T cells sorted from blood, taken in a trial of the OX40 agonist ivuxolimab. These receptors came from an adult with an advanced solid tumor such as melanoma, head and neck, liver or kidney cancer.

The chain joins TRBV19 to TRBJ2-2; 7 bases agree with TRBD2. V was clipped by 7 bases and J by 1 base; unmatched bases: 9. Germline V gene sequence: CDR1 LNHDA, CDR2 SQIVND (reference sequence). The CDR3 is 16 residues long. The CDR3 nucleotides are TGTGCCAGTATCAAAGGATCGGGGGGGAACACCGGGGAGCTGTTTTTT. It codes for CASIKGSGGNTGELFF.

This clone was found a few times. The chain uses TRBV2 and TRBJ1-1; tentative D call: TRBD1 (6 bases). The CDR3 is made up of 16 amino acids. V was pared by 5 bases and J by 1 base, with 17 bases between. CDR1 is SNHLY, CDR2 FYNNEI, per germline. The CDR3 bases are TGTGCCAGCAGTAAATCCCCAGGGGTGAGGAACACTGAAGCTTTCTTT. Translating gives CASSKSPGVRNTEAFF.

The V gene is TRBV5-1, the J gene TRBJ1-1, with D perhaps TRBD1 (5 bases). Per germline, CDR1 SGHRS and CDR2 YFSETQ. Trimming removed 4 bases from V and 0 bases from J, with 16 bases in between. The length of the CDR3 is 16 residues. For the CDR3, the DNA is TGCGCCAGCAGCATGTTACTTGGACAATTGAACACTGAAGCTTTCTTT. This translates into CASSMLLGQLNTEAFF.

The genes are TRBV5-1 and TRBJ1-2; weak D call: TRBD1 (5 bases). Trimming took 8 bases from V and 4 from J, leaving 18 bases between them. Looked up from germline, CDR1 is SGHRS and CDR2 is YFSETQ. The CDR3 contains 14 residues. CDR3 residues: CASSGDPLLYGYTF. The CDR3 nucleotides read TGCGCCAGTTCGGGGGATCCCTTACTCTATGGCTACACCTTC.

The J gene is TRBJ2-5, the V gene TRBV27, with D possibly called TRBD1 or TRBD2 (5 bases each). The germline V gene has CDR1 MNHEY and CDR2 SMNVEV (reference sequence). The CDR3 sequence is 14 residues long. V lost 6 bases and J 5 bases, leaving 16 bases between the germline ends. The CDR3 sequence is CASRSGTYRETQYF. DNA of the CDR3: TGTGCCAGCAGGTCGGGGACCTACCGGGAGACCCAGTACTTC.

The rearrangement uses TRBV18 and TRBJ2-1, with D tentatively TRBD2 (5 bases). This CDR3 has 17 residues. V lost 3 bases, J lost 0 bases, and 15 bases lay in between. The germline V gene has CDR1 KGHSH and CDR2 LQKENI. The CDR3 DNA reads TGTGCCAGCTCACCGAATAATGTGAGGGCCTCCTACAATGAGCAGTTCTTC. This sequence encodes CASSPNNVRASYNEQFF.

This chain joins TRBV2 and TRBJ1-4; 11 nucleotides match TRBD1. The CDR3 length is 17 residues. The junction had 8 bases not matched to a gene; V was cut back by 8 bases and J by 0 bases. Germline V gives CDR1 SNHLY, CDR2 FYNNEI. The CDR3 bases are TGTGCCAGCCGGGACAGGGGGAATGAGGCAACTAATGAAAAACTGTTTTTT. Residues: CASRDRGNEATNEKLFF. The full variable domain, rest sourced from reference TRBV2 and TRBJ1-4, is EPEVTQTPSHQVTQMGQEVILRCVPISNHLYFYWYRQILGQKVEFLVSFYNNEISEKSEIFDDQFSVERPDGSNFTLKIRSTKLEDSAMYFCASRDRGNEATNEKLFFGSGTQLSVL.

V gene TRBV30 combines with J gene TRBJ1-3, with D possibly matching TRBD1 (6 bases). The V gene lost 4 bases and the J gene lost 4 bases, with 14 bases spanning the gap. Germline V gene data show CDR1 as GTSNPN and CDR2 as SVGIG (reference sequence). This CDR3 comprises 14 residues. The CDR3 reads CAWTGGVGGNTIYF. CDR3 nucleotides: TGTGCCTGGACGGGGGGCGTAGGGGGAAACACCATATATTTT.

This chain uses TRBV5-1 with TRBJ1-1, with 9 bases fitting TRBD1. Germline V gene sequence: CDR1 SGHRS, CDR2 YFSETQ. V lost 3 bases to trimming and J lost 4 bases; unmatched junction nucleotides: 4. There are 14 residues in the CDR3. The CDR3: CASSYQTGGTEAFF. CDR3 nucleotides: TGCGCCAGCAGCTACCAGACAGGGGGCACTGAAGCTTTCTTT.

This clone was seen just once. The rearrangement joins TRBV10-2 to TRBJ1-2; D is unresolved. Trimming took 10 bases from V and 1 from J, leaving 13 bases between them. The CDR3 spans 13 residues. The germline gives CDR1 WSHSY, CDR2 SAAADI. The CDR3 coding sequence is TGCGCCACCCGGGAGACGGATAACTATGGCTACACCTTC. Its protein product is CATRETDNYGYTF.

The V gene is TRBV5-6, the J gene TRBJ1-5; the D gene is possibly TRBD1 (6 bases). With 1 base removed from V and 0 bases from J, the gap between germline ends came to 11 bases. The CDR3 is 16 residues long. From germline, CDR1 is SGHDT and CDR2 YYEEEE. The CDR3 DNA reads TGTGCCAGCAGCTTGCTGGACAGTTATAGCAATCAGCCCCAGCATTTT. Translating it yields CASSLLDSYSNQPQHF.

This clone was detected many times. This chain connects TRBV6-5 to TRBJ2-1; D tentatively fits TRBD1 or TRBD2 (6 bases each). The V and J ends lost 8 bases and 3 bases respectively, with 17 bases between them. This CDR3 contains 15 residues. Germline V gives CDR1 MNHEY, CDR2 SVGAGI. CDR3 DNA sequence: TGTGCCAGCTCCGGGGGCCGAGGTAGCTACAATGAGCAGTTCTTC. Translation gives CASSGGRGSYNEQFF.

The gene calls are TRBV19 and TRBJ2-3; 11 nucleotides agree with TRBD1. V dropped 3 bases and J dropped 6; count of bases not matched to a gene: 8. The CDR3 is 16 amino acids. Germline V gene lookup returns CDR1 LNHDA and CDR2 SQIVND (reference sequence). CDR3 coding DNA: TGTGCCAGTAGTATCTCATGGACAGGGGGCTGGGATACGCAGTATTTT. Its protein is CASSISWTGGWDTQYF. Full variable domain (remainder filled in from reference TRBV19 and TRBJ2-3): DGGITQSPKYLFRKEGQNVTLSCEQNLNHDAMYWYRQDPGQGLRLIYYSQIVNDFQKGDIAEGYSVSREKKESFPLTVTSAQKNPTAFYLCASSISWTGGWDTQYFGPGTRLTVL.

V gene TRBV11-2 combines with J gene TRBJ2-7; the match to TRBD1 covers 8 bases. The CDR3 sequence is 14 residues long. Germline V lookup: CDR1 SGHAT, CDR2 FQNNGV. Trimming took 5 bases from V and 3 from J; bases not matched to a gene: 6. CDR3 sequence: CASSETGTGYEQYV. The CDR3 DNA follows: TGTGCCAGCAGCGAAACCGGGACAGGCTACGAGCAGTACGTC.

This clone occurred once. The chain has TRBV6-4 and TRBJ2-4; 8 bases fit TRBD1. V dropped 5 bases and J dropped 10; count of bases not matched to a gene: 7. CDR3 length equals 13 residues. In germline, CDR1 is MRHNA, CDR2 SNTAGT. CDR3 protein: CASSPGQGGIQYF. The CDR3 DNA reads TGTGCCAGCAGTCCCGGACAGGGAGGTATTCAGTACTTC.

This chain connects TRBV4-2 to TRBJ2-3; 10 bases are a match to TRBD2. Looked up from germline, CDR1 is LGHNA and CDR2 is YNFKEQ. The CDR3 has 16 residues. With V trimmed by 4 bases and J by 2 bases, 6 bases remained unmatched. The CDR3 DNA reads as TGTGCCAGCAGCCTAGCGGGGGGAACAGACACAGATACGCAGTATTTT. Amino acids: CASSLAGGTDTDTQYF.

J is TRBJ1-2 and V is TRBV15, with TRBD1 matching over 9 bases. The ends lost 1 base at V and 8 bases at J; junction bases unmatched: 11. Germline V gives CDR1 LNHNV, CDR2 YYDKDF (reference sequence). The CDR3 runs 16 residues. The DNA for the CDR3 is TGTGCCACCAGCAGAGCCCGGGACAGGGTTTGGGGCGGCTACACCTTC. Amino acids: CATSRARDRVWGGYTF. Variable domain in full (rest from reference TRBV15 and TRBJ1-2): DAMVIQNPRYQVTQFGKPVTLSCSQTLNHNVMYWYQQKSSQAPKLLFHYYDKDFNNEADTPDNFQSRRPNTSFCFLDIRSPGLGDTAMYLCATSRARDRVWGGYTFGSGTRLTVV.

The chain's CDR3 is CSVSVWGQGESKLFF. CDR3 bases: TGCAGCGTTAGTGTGTGGGGACAGGGGGAGAGCAAACTGTTTTTT. The chain recombines TRBV29-1 with TRBJ1-4, with 11 bases matching TRBD1. The CDR3 is 15 residues long. Germline trimming cut 5 bases from V and 11 bases from J; bases unmatched to any gene: 13. CDR1 and CDR2 from the germline V gene are SQVTM and ANQGSEA. The complete variable domain, with remaining parts taken from reference TRBV29-1 and TRBJ1-4, reads SAVISQKPSRDICQRGTSLTIQCQVDSQVTMMFWYRQQPGQSLTLIATANQGSEATYESGFVIDKFPISRPNLTFSTLTVSNMSPEDSSIYLCSVSVWGQGESKLFFGSGTQLSVL.

The sample holds a few counts of this clone. The chain carries TRBV6-1 and TRBJ1-5; 7 nucleotides line up with TRBD1. CDR1 and CDR2 from the germline V gene are MNHNS and SASEGT. Trimming at V came to 1 base and at J to 0 bases, leaving 9 bases not matched to a gene. The CDR3 consists of 18 residues. The DNA of the CDR3 is TGTGCCAGCAGTGAAGAAGGGGGCGCCTACTATAGCAATCAGCCCCAGCATTTT. Its protein is CASSEEGGAYYSNQPQHF.

V is TRBV5-1 and J is TRBJ2-7, with a possible D match to TRBD2 (6 bases). This CDR3 has 15 amino acids. Trimming removed 2 bases at V and 3 bases at J, with 15 bases between. The V gene's germline CDR1 is SGHRS and CDR2 YFSETQ. CDR3 coding DNA: TGCGCCAGCAGCTTTGGCGGGGCAGATAGCTACGAGCAGTACGTC. Translated: CASSFGGADSYEQYV.